This T cell receptor beta chain was identified during a study of T cell responses to AZD1222 COVID-19 vaccine. From germline, CDR1 is MGHDK and CDR2 SYGVNS. The ends were cut back, 3 bases at V and 5 bases at J, with 7 bases in the middle. The CDR3 extends over 12 amino acids. Notes on this clone: Its antigen is not known.

The data were produced by immunoSEQ multiplex PCR, yet TCRdb's version contains in-frame clones alone and is incomplete. The sample contains roughly 140,000 clones, 90% to 95% of which appear only once. The study pooled second doses at about 4 or about 12 weeks. Points from the study as a whole: Two AZD1222 administrations were followed by greater Spike-specific TCR breadth and depth. After the peak T cell response, and only then, were repertoires sampled. Close to half of all spike-specific TCRs reportedly target regions of the variants that are unmutated.

V usage is TRBV25-1 and J usage is TRBJ1-2, with D hard to call. The sequence was collected from an adult who received the AZD1222 COVID-19 vaccine. The sample in question was peripheral blood, obtained 28 days after the second AZD1222 dose. CDR3 coding DNA: TGTGCCAGCAGTGACAGGAGATATGGCTACACCTTC. Protein sequence: CASSDRRYGYTF.